These T cell receptor beta chains were read from a single sample in a study of cytomegalovirus exposure and HLA in healthy donors. Clones were sequenced by immunoSEQ multiplex PCR, and TCRdb holds only the in-frame ones, with some missing. This table holds approximately 220,000 clones, about 79% found once. Sequencing was done on a sample of PBMCs. These TCRs come from a man aged 18 to 29 in good health and CMV-seronegative. CDR3s include the opening cysteine and the closing phenylalanine or tryptophan. The order of the fields is D gene, V gene, J gene, clone size, CDR3 protein, CDR3 DNA. A D gene is named only where the DNA matches it firmly. Size tells how often a clone was seen (once, few, many) or the class of an expanded clone, and some rows leave it out.

d_gene: TRBD1
v_gene: TRBV14
j_gene: TRBJ2-5
abundance: -
CDR3aa: CASSLGQGREETQYF
CDR3nt: TGTGCCAGCAGCCTCGGACAGGGGAGGGAAGAGACCCAGTACTTC

d_gene: -
v_gene: TRBV28
j_gene: TRBJ2-5
abundance: -
CDR3aa: CASSTSPTGLAETQYF
CDR3nt: TGTGCCAGCAGTACCTCACCCACAGGGTTGGCTGAGACCCAGTACTTC

d_gene: -
v_gene: TRBV6-6
j_gene: TRBJ1-5
abundance: -
CDR3aa: CASVSGLGNQPQHF
CDR3nt: TGTGCCAGCGTTAGTGGTCTTGGCAATCAGCCCCAGCATTTT

d_gene: TRBD1
v_gene: TRBV4-3
j_gene: TRBJ1-2
abundance: few
CDR3aa: CASSQDPSGTGIDGYTF
CDR3nt: TGCGCCAGCAGCCAAGACCCCTCCGGGACAGGGATCGATGGCTACACCTTC

d_gene: TRBD2
v_gene: TRBV7-8
j_gene: TRBJ2-7
abundance: -
CDR3aa: CASIPSRTSGSYEQYF
CDR3nt: TGTGCCAGCATCCCGTCCCGAACTAGCGGTTCCTACGAGCAGTACTTC

d_gene: -
v_gene: TRBV11-1
j_gene: TRBJ1-1
abundance: -
CDR3aa: CASSLQENTEAFF
CDR3nt: TGTGCCAGCAGCTTACAGGAGAACACTGAAGCTTTCTTT

d_gene: TRBD1
v_gene: TRBV4-3
j_gene: TRBJ1-2
abundance: few
CDR3aa: CASSQEGGDLGGYTF
CDR3nt: TGCGCCAGCAGCCAAGAAGGGGGCGACCTGGGAGGCTACACCTTC

d_gene: TRBD2
v_gene: TRBV7-3
j_gene: TRBJ2-7
abundance: -
CDR3aa: CASSSSSGNYEQYF
CDR3nt: TGTGCCAGCAGCTCTTCTAGCGGGAACTACGAGCAGTACTTC

d_gene: -
v_gene: TRBV5-1
j_gene: TRBJ2-7
abundance: -
CDR3aa: CASSFIYRDHEQYF
CDR3nt: TGCGCCAGCAGCTTTATTTACAGGGACCACGAGCAGTACTTC

d_gene: -
v_gene: TRBV6-5
j_gene: TRBJ1-4
abundance: -
CDR3aa: CASSYSTGSEKLFF
CDR3nt: TGTGCCAGCAGTTACTCCACAGGGAGCGAAAAACTGTTTTTT

d_gene: -
v_gene: TRBV4-2
j_gene: TRBJ1-2
abundance: few
CDR3aa: CASSQERQARGGYTF
CDR3nt: TGTGCCAGCAGCCAAGAGAGACAGGCCAGGGGTGGCTACACCTTC

d_gene: TRBD1
v_gene: TRBV28
j_gene: TRBJ1-5
abundance: -
CDR3aa: CASTRPIATGGSNQPQHF
CDR3nt: TGTGCCAGCACTCGTCCTATTGCGACAGGGGGCTCCAATCAGCCCCAGCATTTT

d_gene: -
v_gene: TRBV6-5
j_gene: TRBJ1-1
abundance: -
CDR3aa: CASSYGRSGNTEAFF
CDR3nt: TGTGCCAGCAGTTACGGCAGGTCTGGGAACACTGAAGCTTTCTTT

d_gene: TRBD2
v_gene: TRBV11-3
j_gene: TRBJ2-1
abundance: -
CDR3aa: CASSLSSGGRDEQFF
CDR3nt: TGTGCCAGCAGCTTATCTAGCGGGGGAAGGGATGAGCAGTTCTTC

d_gene: -
v_gene: TRBV28
j_gene: TRBJ2-3
abundance: few
CDR3aa: CASSSTRWGRGDTQYF
CDR3nt: TGTGCCAGCAGTTCTACTAGGTGGGGGCGCGGAGATACGCAGTATTTT

d_gene: TRBD1
v_gene: TRBV28
j_gene: TRBJ2-4
abundance: -
CDR3aa: CASWGQGAVLAKNIQYF
CDR3nt: TGTGCCAGCTGGGGACAGGGGGCCGTTCTAGCCAAAAACATTCAGTACTTC

d_gene: -
v_gene: TRBV19
j_gene: TRBJ1-1
abundance: -
CDR3aa: CASSARAKDTEAFF
CDR3nt: TGTGCCAGTAGTGCGCGGGCGAAGGACACTGAAGCTTTCTTT

d_gene: TRBD1
v_gene: TRBV19
j_gene: TRBJ2-3
abundance: -
CDR3aa: CASSIEPGQSTQYF
CDR3nt: TGTGCCAGTAGTATAGAACCGGGACAGAGTACGCAGTATTTT

d_gene: -
v_gene: TRBV18
j_gene: TRBJ1-5
abundance: -
CDR3aa: CASSPGRGSNQPQHF
CDR3nt: TGTGCCAGCTCACCGGGGAGGGGGAGCAATCAGCCCCAGCATTTT

d_gene: -
v_gene: TRBV25-1
j_gene: TRBJ1-1
abundance: -
CDR3aa: CASSEFGGADLRDTEAFF
CDR3nt: TGTGCCAGCAGTGAATTTGGAGGGGCAGATCTTAGGGACACTGAAGCTTTCTTT

d_gene: TRBD1
v_gene: TRBV19
j_gene: TRBJ1-2
abundance: -
CDR3aa: CASSPGTEKYGYTF
CDR3nt: TGTGCCAGTAGCCCCGGGACAGAGAAGTATGGCTACACCTTC

d_gene: -
v_gene: TRBV5-1
j_gene: TRBJ1-1
abundance: -
CDR3aa: CASSAMTAPNTEAFF
CDR3nt: TGCGCCAGCAGCGCCATGACAGCGCCGAACACTGAAGCTTTCTTT

d_gene: -
v_gene: TRBV7-9
j_gene: TRBJ1-5
abundance: -
CDR3aa: CASSSLRDNQPQHF
CDR3nt: TGTGCCAGCAGCTCTCTCCGGGACAATCAGCCCCAGCATTTT

d_gene: TRBD1
v_gene: TRBV27
j_gene: TRBJ2-4
abundance: few
CDR3aa: CASRRTGGDIQYF
CDR3nt: TGTGCCAGCAGACGGACAGGGGGGGACATTCAGTACTTC

d_gene: -
v_gene: TRBV5-4
j_gene: TRBJ2-3
abundance: -
CDR3aa: CASSLRTGTKTDTQYF
CDR3nt: TGTGCCAGCAGCCTCCGGACAGGGACTAAAACAGATACGCAGTATTTT

d_gene: TRBD1
v_gene: TRBV4-2
j_gene: TRBJ1-2
abundance: -
CDR3aa: CASSQPDRAYGYTF
CDR3nt: TGTGCCAGCAGCCAACCGGACAGGGCCTATGGCTACACCTTC

d_gene: TRBD1
v_gene: TRBV7-9
j_gene: TRBJ1-2
abundance: few
CDR3aa: CASSALEDRDYGYTF
CDR3nt: TGTGCCAGCAGCGCACTTGAGGACAGGGATTATGGCTACACCTTC

d_gene: TRBD2
v_gene: TRBV6-1
j_gene: TRBJ2-1
abundance: -
CDR3aa: CASSDRLAGTSYNEQFF
CDR3nt: TGTGCCAGCAGTGATCGACTAGCGGGGACCTCCTACAATGAGCAGTTCTTC

d_gene: TRBD1
v_gene: TRBV27
j_gene: TRBJ1-1
abundance: -
CDR3aa: CASRPQGAGTEAFF
CDR3nt: TGTGCCAGCAGACCACAGGGGGCAGGCACTGAAGCTTTCTTT

d_gene: -
v_gene: TRBV5-4
j_gene: TRBJ2-1
abundance: -
CDR3aa: CASRRLGLPSYNEQFF
CDR3nt: TGTGCCAGCAGGCGACTGGGACTGCCCTCCTACAATGAGCAGTTCTTC

d_gene: -
v_gene: TRBV18
j_gene: TRBJ1-6
abundance: few
CDR3aa: CASSLPVGQGGSPLHF
CDR3nt: TGTGCCAGCTCACTCCCAGTTGGGCAGGGCGGCTCACCCCTCCACTTT

d_gene: -
v_gene: TRBV27
j_gene: TRBJ2-5
abundance: -
CDR3aa: CASSLSGLWETQYF
CDR3nt: TGTGCCAGCAGTTTGTCGGGGTTATGGGAGACCCAGTACTTC

d_gene: -
v_gene: TRBV7-8
j_gene: TRBJ1-3
abundance: -
CDR3aa: CASSLSSGNTIYF
CDR3nt: TGTGCCAGCAGCTTATCCAGTGGAAACACCATATATTTT

d_gene: -
v_gene: TRBV5-1
j_gene: TRBJ1-2
abundance: -
CDR3aa: CASSPGGSNYGYTF
CDR3nt: TGCGCCAGCAGCCCTGGAGGGAGTAACTATGGCTACACCTTC

d_gene: -
v_gene: TRBV19
j_gene: TRBJ2-1
abundance: -
CDR3aa: CASSIERDRKNNEQFF
CDR3nt: TGTGCCAGTAGTATAGAGCGGGACAGAAAAAACAATGAGCAGTTCTTC

d_gene: TRBD1
v_gene: TRBV4-3
j_gene: TRBJ1-4
abundance: -
CDR3aa: CASSHLPGQGNEKLFF
CDR3nt: TGCGCCAGCAGCCATCTTCCGGGACAGGGAAATGAAAAACTGTTTTTT

d_gene: TRBD2
v_gene: TRBV5-1
j_gene: TRBJ2-2
abundance: once
CDR3aa: CASSSWTSGNTGELFF
CDR3nt: TGCGCCAGCAGCTCCTGGACTAGCGGGAACACCGGGGAGCTGTTTTTT

d_gene: TRBD2
v_gene: TRBV11-3
j_gene: TRBJ2-5
abundance: -
CDR3aa: CASSLGLAATGTQYF
CDR3nt: TGTGCCAGCAGCTTGGGACTAGCGGCCACGGGGACCCAGTACTTC

d_gene: -
v_gene: TRBV10-3
j_gene: TRBJ1-1
abundance: -
CDR3aa: CAISDPGRTEAFF
CDR3nt: TGTGCCATCAGTGATCCGGGAAGGACTGAAGCTTTCTTT

d_gene: TRBD1
v_gene: TRBV6-5
j_gene: TRBJ1-5
abundance: -
CDR3aa: CASSHAGTGFQPQHF
CDR3nt: TGTGCCAGCAGCCACGCCGGGACAGGGTTTCAGCCCCAGCATTTT

d_gene: TRBD2
v_gene: TRBV19
j_gene: TRBJ2-4
abundance: -
CDR3aa: CASASWGLARPAKNIQYF
CDR3nt: TGTGCCAGTGCCTCTTGGGGACTAGCGAGACCAGCCAAAAACATTCAGTACTTC

d_gene: -
v_gene: TRBV6-1
j_gene: TRBJ2-5
abundance: -
CDR3aa: CASVTPERLQETQYF
CDR3nt: TGTGCCAGTGTGACTCCTGAGCGGCTTCAAGAGACCCAGTACTTC

d_gene: -
v_gene: TRBV7-8
j_gene: TRBJ2-5
abundance: -
CDR3aa: CASSSSPHYSQETQYF
CDR3nt: TGTGCCAGCAGCTCCTCCCCCCACTATTCCCAAGAGACCCAGTACTTC

d_gene: -
v_gene: TRBV5-6
j_gene: TRBJ1-2
abundance: -
CDR3aa: CASSFDTDDHTF
CDR3nt: TGTGCCAGCAGCTTCGACACCGACGACCACACCTTC

d_gene: TRBD2
v_gene: TRBV27
j_gene: TRBJ2-1
abundance: -
CDR3aa: CASTQYRGVAYNEQFF
CDR3nt: TGTGCCAGCACCCAATATCGGGGGGTCGCATACAATGAGCAGTTCTTC

d_gene: -
v_gene: TRBV5-1
j_gene: TRBJ1-1
abundance: -
CDR3aa: CASCGSGTEAFF
CDR3nt: TGCGCCAGCTGTGGGTCGGGGACTGAAGCTTTCTTT

d_gene: TRBD1
v_gene: TRBV7-2
j_gene: TRBJ2-2
abundance: once
CDR3aa: CASSLGQGANTGELFF
CDR3nt: TGTGCCAGCAGCTTAGGACAGGGCGCGAACACCGGGGAGCTGTTTTTT

d_gene: TRBD2
v_gene: TRBV7-9
j_gene: TRBJ2-3
abundance: -
CDR3aa: CASSLILGGSTDTQYF
CDR3nt: TGTGCCAGCAGCTTAATTTTGGGAGGGAGCACAGATACGCAGTATTTT

d_gene: -
v_gene: TRBV6-1
j_gene: TRBJ2-7
abundance: -
CDR3aa: CATSGLEQYF
CDR3nt: TGTGCCACCTCGGGACTCGAGCAGTACTTC

d_gene: -
v_gene: TRBV19
j_gene: TRBJ1-1
abundance: -
CDR3aa: CASSRGQRMNTEAFF
CDR3nt: TGTGCCAGTAGTAGGGGACAAAGAATGAACACTGAAGCTTTCTTT

d_gene: TRBD1
v_gene: TRBV6-1
j_gene: TRBJ2-7
abundance: once
CDR3aa: CASSEGQPISYEQYF
CDR3nt: TGTGCCAGCAGTGAGGGACAGCCTATCTCCTACGAGCAGTACTTC

d_gene: TRBD1
v_gene: TRBV2
j_gene: TRBJ1-1
abundance: few
CDR3aa: CASSSQQGESTEAFF
CDR3nt: TGTGCCAGCAGTTCGCAACAGGGGGAATCGACTGAAGCTTTCTTT

d_gene: TRBD1
v_gene: TRBV18
j_gene: TRBJ2-5
abundance: -
CDR3aa: CASSPSSGDRFQETQYF
CDR3nt: TGTGCCAGCTCACCAAGTTCGGGGGACAGGTTTCAAGAGACCCAGTACTTC

d_gene: -
v_gene: TRBV28
j_gene: TRBJ2-7
abundance: few
CDR3aa: CASSPGHRYEQYF
CDR3nt: TGTGCCAGCAGTCCGGGACATCGCTACGAGCAGTACTTC